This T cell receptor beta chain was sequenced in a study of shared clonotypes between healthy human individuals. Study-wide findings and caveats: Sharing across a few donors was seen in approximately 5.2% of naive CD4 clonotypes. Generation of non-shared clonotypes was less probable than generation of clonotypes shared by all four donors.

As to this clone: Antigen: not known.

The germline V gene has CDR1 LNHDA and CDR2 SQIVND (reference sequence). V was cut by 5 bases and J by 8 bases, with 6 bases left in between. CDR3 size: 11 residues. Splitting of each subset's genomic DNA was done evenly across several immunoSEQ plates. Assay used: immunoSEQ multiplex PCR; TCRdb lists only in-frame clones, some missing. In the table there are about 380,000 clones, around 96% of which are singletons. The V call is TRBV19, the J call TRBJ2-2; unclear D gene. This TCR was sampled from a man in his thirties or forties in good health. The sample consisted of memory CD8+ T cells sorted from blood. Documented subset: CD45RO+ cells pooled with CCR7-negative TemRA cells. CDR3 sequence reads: CASSLAGELFF. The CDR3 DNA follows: TGTGCCAGTAGTTTGGCGGGGGAGCTGTTTTTT. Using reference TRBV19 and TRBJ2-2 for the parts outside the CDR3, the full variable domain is DGGITQSPKYLFRKEGQNVTLSCEQNLNHDAMYWYRQDPGQGLRLIYYSQIVNDFQKGDIAEGYSVSREKKESFPLTVTSAQKNPTAFYLCASSLAGELFFGEGSRLTVL.